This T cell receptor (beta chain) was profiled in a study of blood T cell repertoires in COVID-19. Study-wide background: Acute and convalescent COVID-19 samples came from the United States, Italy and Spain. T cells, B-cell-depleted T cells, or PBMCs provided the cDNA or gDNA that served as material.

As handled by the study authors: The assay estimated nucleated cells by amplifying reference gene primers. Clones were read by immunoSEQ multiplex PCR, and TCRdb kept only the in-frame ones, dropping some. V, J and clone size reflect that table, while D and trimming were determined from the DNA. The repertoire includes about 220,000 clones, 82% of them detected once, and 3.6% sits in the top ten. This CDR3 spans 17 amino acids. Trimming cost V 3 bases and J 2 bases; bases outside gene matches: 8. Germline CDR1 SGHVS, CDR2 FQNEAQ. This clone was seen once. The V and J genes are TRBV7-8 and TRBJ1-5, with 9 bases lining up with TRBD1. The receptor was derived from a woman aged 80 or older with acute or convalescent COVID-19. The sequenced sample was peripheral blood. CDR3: CASSFGTGLMGNQPQHF. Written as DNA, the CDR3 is TGTGCCAGCAGCTTCGGGACAGGGTTAATGGGCAATCAGCCCCAGCATTTT.